This T cell receptor beta chain is drawn from a study of tumour-infiltrating T cells in Burkitt lymphoma. In the study overall: All epidemiological Burkitt lymphoma subtypes were represented in the cohort. Survival, overall and progression-free, tracked with productive clonality. Study-wide points: Public clonotypes, several, appeared across numerous Burkitt lymphoma patients.

Trimming removed 0 bases at V and 9 bases at J, with 11 bases between. The CDR3 totals 13 residues. Germline loops: CDR1 SGDLS, CDR2 YYNGEE. There are a few counts of this clone. Its target is not known. Produced via immunoSEQ multiplex PCR; TCRdb's table is partial and in-frame only. The profile shows 43,000 or so clones, around a third of them singletons. The source of this sequence is a human donor with Burkitt lymphoma. The chain is built from TRBV9 and TRBJ2-3; a possible D gene is TRBD1 (6 bases). The sample was tumor tissue. The CDR3 loop reads CASSVEGRGTQYF. CDR3 sequence (DNA): TGTGCCAGCAGCGTAGAGGGCAGGGGAACGCAGTATTTT.